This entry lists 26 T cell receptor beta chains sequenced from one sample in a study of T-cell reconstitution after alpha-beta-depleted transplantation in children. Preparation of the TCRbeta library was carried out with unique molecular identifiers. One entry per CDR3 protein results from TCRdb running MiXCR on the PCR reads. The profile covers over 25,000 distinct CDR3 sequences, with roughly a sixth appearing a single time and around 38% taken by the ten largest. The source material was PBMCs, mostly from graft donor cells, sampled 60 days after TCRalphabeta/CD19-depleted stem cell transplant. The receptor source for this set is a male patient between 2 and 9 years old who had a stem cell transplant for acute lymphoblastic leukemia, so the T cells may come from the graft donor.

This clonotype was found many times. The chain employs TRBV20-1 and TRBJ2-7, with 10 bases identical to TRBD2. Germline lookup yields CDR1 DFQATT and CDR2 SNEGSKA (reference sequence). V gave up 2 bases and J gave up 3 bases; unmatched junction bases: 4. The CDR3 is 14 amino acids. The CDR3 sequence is CSARLAGDFYEQYF. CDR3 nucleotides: TGCAGTGCTAGACTAGCGGGGGACTTCTACGAGCAGTACTTC.

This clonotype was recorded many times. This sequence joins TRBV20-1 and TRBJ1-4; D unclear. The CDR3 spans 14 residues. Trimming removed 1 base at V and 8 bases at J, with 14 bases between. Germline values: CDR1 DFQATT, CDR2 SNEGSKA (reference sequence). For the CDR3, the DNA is TGCAGTGCTAGAGGCGGCCCTAATGGGGAAAAACTGTTTTTT. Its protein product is CSARGGPNGEKLFF.

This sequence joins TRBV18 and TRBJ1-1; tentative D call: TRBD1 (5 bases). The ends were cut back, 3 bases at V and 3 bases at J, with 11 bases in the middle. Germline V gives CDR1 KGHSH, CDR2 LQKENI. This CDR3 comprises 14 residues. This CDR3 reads CASSPNRIDTEAFF. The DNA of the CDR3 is TGTGCCAGCTCACCGAACAGGATAGACACTGAAGCTTTCTTT.

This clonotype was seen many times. The CDR3 is CASSLLLAVRETQYF. The DNA of the CDR3 is TGTGCCAGCAGCTTACTACTAGCGGTGAGGGAGACCCAGTACTTC. The chain is built from TRBV7-2 and TRBJ2-5, with TRBD2 matching 8 bases. The CDR3 has 15 amino acids. The V and J ends lost 2 bases and 5 bases, in that order; junction bases with no gene match: 7. Germline-derived CDR1 and CDR2 are SGHTA and FQGNSA.

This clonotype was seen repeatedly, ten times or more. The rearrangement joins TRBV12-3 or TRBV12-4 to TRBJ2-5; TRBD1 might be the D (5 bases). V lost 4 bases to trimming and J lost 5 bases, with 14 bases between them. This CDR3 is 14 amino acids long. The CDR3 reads CASSYRAPGETQYF. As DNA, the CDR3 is TGTGCCAGCAGTTACCGGGCCCCAGGGGAGACCCAGTACTTC.

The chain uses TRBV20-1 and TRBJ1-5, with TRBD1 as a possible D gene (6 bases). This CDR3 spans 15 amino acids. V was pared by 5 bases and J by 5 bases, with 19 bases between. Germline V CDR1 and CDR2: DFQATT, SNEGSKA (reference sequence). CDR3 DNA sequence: TGCAGTGCTGCCCGTTCGGAAGGGGGATATCAGCCCCAGCATTTT. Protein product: CSAARSEGGYQPQHF.

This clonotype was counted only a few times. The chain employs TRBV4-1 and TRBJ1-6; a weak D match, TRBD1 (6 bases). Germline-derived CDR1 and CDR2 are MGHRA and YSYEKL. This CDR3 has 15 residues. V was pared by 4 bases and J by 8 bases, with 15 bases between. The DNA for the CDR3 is TGCGCCAGCAGCCCCTCTGAGGGGGGGTATTCACCCCTCCACTTT. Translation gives CASSPSEGGYSPLHF.

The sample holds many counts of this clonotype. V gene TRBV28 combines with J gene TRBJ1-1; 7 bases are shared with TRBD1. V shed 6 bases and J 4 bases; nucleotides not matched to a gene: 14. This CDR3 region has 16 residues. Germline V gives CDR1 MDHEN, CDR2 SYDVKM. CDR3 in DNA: TGTGCCAGCAGAGGGGACAGCGGACTGCCGCGCACTGAAGCTTTCTTT. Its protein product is CASRGDSGLPRTEAFF.

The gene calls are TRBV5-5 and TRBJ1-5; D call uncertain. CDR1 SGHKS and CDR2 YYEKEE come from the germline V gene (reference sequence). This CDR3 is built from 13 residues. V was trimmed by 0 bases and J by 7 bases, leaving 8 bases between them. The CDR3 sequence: CASSLEGGQPQHF. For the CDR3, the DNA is TGTGCCAGCAGCTTGGAGGGAGGGCAGCCCCAGCATTTT.

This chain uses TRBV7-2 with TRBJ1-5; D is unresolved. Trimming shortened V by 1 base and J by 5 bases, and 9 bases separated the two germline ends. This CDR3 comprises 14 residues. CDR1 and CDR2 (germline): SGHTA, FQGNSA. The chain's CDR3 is CASSLVRSDQPQHF. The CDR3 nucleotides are TGTGCCAGCAGCTTAGTAAGATCTGATCAGCCCCAGCATTTT.

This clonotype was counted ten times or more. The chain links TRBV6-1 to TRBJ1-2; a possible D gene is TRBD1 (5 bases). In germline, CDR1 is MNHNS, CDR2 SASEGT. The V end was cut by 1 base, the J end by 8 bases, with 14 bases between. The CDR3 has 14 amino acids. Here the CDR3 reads CASSEGARASGYTF. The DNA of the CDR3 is TGTGCCAGCAGTGAAGGCGCCAGGGCTTCCGGCTACACCTTC.

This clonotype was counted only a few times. This CDR3 reads CASKRGVGNIQYF. The CDR3 nucleotides are TGTGCCAGCAAACGGGGTGTTGGAAACATTCAGTACTTC. The chain carries TRBV5-4 and TRBJ2-4, with D maybe TRBD2 (5 bases). CDR1 is SGHNT and CDR2 is YYREEE in the germline V gene (reference sequence). The V and J ends lost 6 bases and 6 bases respectively, with 13 bases between them. The CDR3 is 13 residues long.

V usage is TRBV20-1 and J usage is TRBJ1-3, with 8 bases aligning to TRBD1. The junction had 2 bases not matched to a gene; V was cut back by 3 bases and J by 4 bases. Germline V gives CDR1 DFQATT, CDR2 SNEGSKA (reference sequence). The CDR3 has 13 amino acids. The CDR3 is CSASRGQGNTIYF. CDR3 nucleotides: TGCAGTGCTAGCAGGGGGCAGGGAAACACCATATATTTT.

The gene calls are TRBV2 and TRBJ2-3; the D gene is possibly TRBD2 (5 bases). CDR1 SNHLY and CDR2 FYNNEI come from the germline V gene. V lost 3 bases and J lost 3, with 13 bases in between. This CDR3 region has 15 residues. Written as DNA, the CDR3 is TGTGCCAGCAGTGATGAGTTACAGCGGACAGATACGCAGTATTTT. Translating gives CASSDELQRTDTQYF.

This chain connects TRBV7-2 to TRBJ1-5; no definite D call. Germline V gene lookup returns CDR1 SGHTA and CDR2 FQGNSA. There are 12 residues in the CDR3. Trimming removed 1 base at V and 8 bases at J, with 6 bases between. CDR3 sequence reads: CASSLVGKPQHF. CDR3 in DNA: TGTGCCAGCAGCTTAGTGGGGAAGCCCCAGCATTTT.

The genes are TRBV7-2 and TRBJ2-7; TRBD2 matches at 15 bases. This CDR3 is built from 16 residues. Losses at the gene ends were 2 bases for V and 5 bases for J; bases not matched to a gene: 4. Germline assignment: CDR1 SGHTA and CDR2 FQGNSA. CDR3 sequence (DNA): TGTGCCAGCAGCTTAATAGGGACTAGCGGGAGGAACGAGCAGTACTTC. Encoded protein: CASSLIGTSGRNEQYF.

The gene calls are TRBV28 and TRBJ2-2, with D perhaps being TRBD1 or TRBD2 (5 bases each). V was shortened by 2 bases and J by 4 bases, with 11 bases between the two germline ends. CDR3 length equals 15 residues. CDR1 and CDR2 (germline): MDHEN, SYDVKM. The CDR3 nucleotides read TGTGCCAGCAGTTTAGGGGCGGCGGGCACCGGGGAGCTGTTTTTT. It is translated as CASSLGAAGTGELFF.

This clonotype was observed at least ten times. The DNA for the CDR3 is TGCAGTGCTGGGACTAGCGGTTACAATGAGCAGTTCTTC. Encoded protein: CSAGTSGYNEQFF. V gene TRBV20-1 combines with J gene TRBJ2-1; TRBD2 matches 11 bases. The CDR3 has 13 amino acids. Germline CDR1 DFQATT, CDR2 SNEGSKA (reference sequence). J gave up 4 bases and V 5 bases, and 1 base lay outside the gene matches.

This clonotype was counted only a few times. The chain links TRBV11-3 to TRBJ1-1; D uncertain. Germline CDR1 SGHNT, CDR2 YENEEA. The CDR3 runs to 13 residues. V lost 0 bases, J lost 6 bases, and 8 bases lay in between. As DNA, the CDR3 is TGTGCCAGCAGCTTAGAACTTCGGGCTGAAGCTTTCTTT. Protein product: CASSLELRAEAFF.

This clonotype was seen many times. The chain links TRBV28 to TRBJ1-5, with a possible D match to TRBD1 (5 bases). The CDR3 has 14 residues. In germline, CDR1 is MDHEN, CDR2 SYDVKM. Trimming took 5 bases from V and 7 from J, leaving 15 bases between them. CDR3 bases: TGTGCCAGCAGTGGCATAGGGTCAGGGCAGCCCCAGCATTTT. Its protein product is CASSGIGSGQPQHF.

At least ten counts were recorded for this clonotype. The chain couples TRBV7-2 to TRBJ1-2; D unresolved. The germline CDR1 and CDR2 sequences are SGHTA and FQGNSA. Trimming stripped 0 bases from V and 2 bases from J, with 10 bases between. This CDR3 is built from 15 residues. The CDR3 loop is CASSLAQVGNYGYTF. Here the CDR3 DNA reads TGTGCCAGCAGCTTAGCGCAGGTCGGGAACTATGGCTACACCTTC.

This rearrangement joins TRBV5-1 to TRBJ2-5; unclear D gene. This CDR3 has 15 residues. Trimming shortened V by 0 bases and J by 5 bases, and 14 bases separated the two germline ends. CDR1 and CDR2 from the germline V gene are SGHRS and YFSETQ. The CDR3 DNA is TGCGCCAGCAGCTTGGGTGCAATATTGCGGGAGACCCAGTACTTC. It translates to CASSLGAILRETQYF.

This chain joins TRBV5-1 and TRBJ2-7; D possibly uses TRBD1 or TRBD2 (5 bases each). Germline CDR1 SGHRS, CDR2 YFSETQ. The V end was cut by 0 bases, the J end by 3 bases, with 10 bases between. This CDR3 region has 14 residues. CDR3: CASSLGGRYYEQYF. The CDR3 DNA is TGCGCCAGCAGCTTGGGGGGGAGATACTACGAGCAGTACTTC.

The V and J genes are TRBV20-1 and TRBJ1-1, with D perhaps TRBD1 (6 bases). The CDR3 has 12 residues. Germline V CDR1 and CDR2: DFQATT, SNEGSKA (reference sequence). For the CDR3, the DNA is TGCAACGCAGGGGTAATGAACACTGAAGCTTTCTTT. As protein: CNAGVMNTEAFF.

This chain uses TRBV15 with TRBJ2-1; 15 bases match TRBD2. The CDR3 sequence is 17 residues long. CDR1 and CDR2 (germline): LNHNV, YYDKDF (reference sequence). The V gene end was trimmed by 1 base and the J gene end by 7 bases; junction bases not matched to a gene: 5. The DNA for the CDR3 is TGTGCCACCAGCAGAGTTAAAGGGACTAGCGGGGGGAATGAGCAGTTCTTC. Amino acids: CATSRVKGTSGGNEQFF.

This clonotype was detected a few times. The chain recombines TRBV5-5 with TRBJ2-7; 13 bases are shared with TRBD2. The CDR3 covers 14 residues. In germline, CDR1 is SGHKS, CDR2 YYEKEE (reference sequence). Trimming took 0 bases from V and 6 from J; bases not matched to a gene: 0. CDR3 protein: CASSLGLAGGEQYF. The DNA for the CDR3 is TGTGCCAGCAGCTTGGGACTAGCGGGAGGCGAGCAGTACTTC.